The 30 T cell receptor beta chains presented below share a single source sample, sequenced in a study of cytomegalovirus exposure and HLA in healthy donors. This PCR relied on a set of 60 Vbeta primers and 13 Jbeta primers. TCRdb's table, derived via immunoSEQ multiplex PCR, lists solely in-frame clones and lacks some. The sample consists of about 170,000 clones, 82% of them appearing once. The specimen sequenced was PBMCs. The receptors come from a male donor in good health and CMV-seronegative.

The chain links TRBV7-9 to TRBJ2-5, with D perhaps matching TRBD1 (5 bases). From germline, CDR1 is SEHNR and CDR2 FQNEAQ (reference sequence). With 5 bases removed from V and 3 bases from J, the gap between germline ends came to 22 bases. This CDR3 spans 17 amino acids. The CDR3 loop is CASSPTLPVSGKETQYF. CDR3 bases: TGTGCCAGCAGCCCAACCCTCCCGGTTTCAGGGAAAGAGACCCAGTACTTC.

V is TRBV5-1 and J is TRBJ1-1; weak D call: TRBD1 (6 bases). Germline lookup yields CDR1 SGHRS and CDR2 YFSETQ. V lost 1 base, J lost 4 bases, and 17 bases lay in between. CDR3 size: 16 residues. The CDR3 DNA reads as TGCGCCAGCAGCTTGCGAGGGGGTGAGGGGCCCACTGAAGCTTTCTTT. The encoded protein is CASSLRGGEGPTEAFF. Supplemented by reference TRBV5-1 and TRBJ1-1, the full variable domain reads KAGVTQTPRYLIKTRGQQVTLSCSPISGHRSVSWYQQTPGQGLQFLFEYFSETQRNKGNFPGRFSGRQFSNSRSEMNVSTLELGDSALYLCASSLRGGEGPTEAFFGQGTRLTVV.

This clone was recorded a few times. V and J are TRBV30 and TRBJ2-3; D remains unclear. The CDR3 loop spans 15 amino acids. The germline CDR1 and CDR2 sequences are GTSNPN and SVGIG (reference sequence). Trimming removed 4 bases from V and 5 bases from J, with 19 bases in between. The CDR3 region is CAWTNTEIMVDTQYF. The DNA for the CDR3 is TGTGCCTGGACTAATACAGAGATAATGGTAGATACGCAGTATTTT.

In its sample, this clone was seen a few times. The chain links TRBV7-3 to TRBJ2-2, with a tentative D call TRBD2 (5 bases). The CDR3 is 14 residues long. Germline CDR1 and CDR2: SGHTA and FQGTGA. The V gene lost 2 bases and the J gene lost 1 base, with 5 bases spanning the gap. The CDR3 protein is CASSLRGNTGELFF. The CDR3 nucleotides read TGTGCCAGCAGCTTACGGGGGAACACCGGGGAGCTGTTTTTT.

This chain joins TRBV27 and TRBJ1-1, with D perhaps matching TRBD1 (5 bases). Germline assignment: CDR1 MNHEY and CDR2 SMNVEV (reference sequence). This CDR3 spans 16 amino acids. Trimming cost V 2 bases and J 4 bases, with 17 bases left between them. CDR3: CASSLRGGKIGTEAFF. In nucleotides, the CDR3 is TGTGCCAGCAGTTTACGGGGGGGGAAGATAGGCACTGAAGCTTTCTTT.

V usage is TRBV11-2 and J usage is TRBJ2-7, with 13 bases matching TRBD2. The CDR3 has 13 residues. Germline V gene sequence: CDR1 SGHAT, CDR2 FQNNGV. V shed 2 bases and J 11 bases; nucleotides not matched to a gene: 3. CDR3 sequence: CASSLRLAGGKYF. The CDR3 DNA sequence: TGTGCCAGCAGCTTAAGACTAGCGGGAGGAAAGTACTTC.

This chain joins TRBV6-1 and TRBJ2-7, with 10 bases identical to TRBD2. The CDR3 is made up of 14 amino acids. Germline trimming cut 7 bases from V and 4 bases from J; bases unmatched to any gene: 7. The germline CDR1 and CDR2 sequences are MNHNS and SASEGT. The CDR3 region has the DNA TGTGCCAGCACAAGCGGGAGGGGTAGGTACGAGCAGTACTTC. Its translation: CASTSGRGRYEQYF.

This clone turned up a few times. The chain is built from TRBV7-3 and TRBJ2-2, with D possibly being TRBD1 (5 bases). CDR1 and CDR2 (germline): SGHTA, FQGTGA. V lost 7 bases and J lost 6, with 9 bases in between. The CDR3 runs to 12 residues. CDR3 residues: CASTQGAGELFF. Written as DNA, the CDR3 is TGTGCCAGCACCCAAGGGGCCGGGGAGCTGTTTTTT.

This clone has just a few counts. This chain connects TRBV5-6 to TRBJ1-3, with TRBD1 as a possible D gene (5 bases). Germline V gene data show CDR1 as SGHDT and CDR2 as YYEEEE. This CDR3 has 14 amino acids. Trimming removed 5 bases from V and 1 base from J, with 10 bases in between. In DNA form, the CDR3 reads TGTGCCAGCAGATACAGGACATCTGGAAACACCATATATTTT. Protein: CASRYRTSGNTIYF.

The J gene is TRBJ1-5, the V gene TRBV7-6; D is undetermined. From germline, CDR1 is SGHVS and CDR2 FNYEAQ. The CDR3 has 14 amino acids. Trimming removed 4 bases at V and 3 bases at J, with 10 bases between. CDR3 region: CASSSTGVNQPQHF. The CDR3 DNA is TGTGCCAGCAGCTCGACCGGGGTCAATCAGCCCCAGCATTTT.

V is TRBV7-6 and J is TRBJ1-5; no clear D. Germline V gives CDR1 SGHVS, CDR2 FNYEAQ. The CDR3 consists of 17 residues. V was cut by 6 bases and J by 4 bases, with 22 bases left in between. Here the CDR3 DNA reads TGTGCCAGCAGTTTACTTGTCGGGGTCTTCTGGAATCAGCCCCAGCATTTT. Protein product: CASSLLVGVFWNQPQHF.

This chain links TRBV5-6 with TRBJ2-3; D might be TRBD1 (6 bases). V was pared by 1 base and J by 0 bases, with 15 bases between. The CDR3 runs 17 residues. CDR1 is SGHDT, CDR2 YYEEEE, per germline. The CDR3: CASSLRLVGASTDTQYF. CDR3 sequence (DNA): TGTGCCAGCAGCTTGAGGCTAGTGGGGGCTAGCACAGATACGCAGTATTTT.

This clone appeared a single time. The CDR3: CASSPRRQGYETQYF. The CDR3 nucleotides read TGTGCCAGCAGCCCTCGTCGTCAGGGGTACGAGACCCAGTACTTC. The chain carries TRBV9 and TRBJ2-5; perhaps TRBD1 as D (6 bases). The germline CDR1 and CDR2 sequences are SGDLS and YYNGEE. Trimming took 4 bases from V and 5 from J, leaving 18 bases between them. This CDR3 has 15 residues.

The chain links TRBV4-1 to TRBJ1-3; maybe TRBD1 (5 bases). Germline V CDR1 and CDR2: MGHRA, YSYEKL. Trimming left V 0 bases short and J 2 bases short, with 8 bases between. CDR3 length: 15 amino acids. The CDR3 protein is CASSQEGTAGNTIYF. For the CDR3, the DNA is TGCGCCAGCAGCCAAGAGGGGACTGCTGGAAACACCATATATTTT.

The chain joins TRBV6-5 to TRBJ2-1; D unresolved. Trimming stripped 5 bases from V and 4 bases from J, with 6 bases between. In germline, CDR1 is MNHEY, CDR2 SVGAGI. CDR3 size: 12 residues. The CDR3, as DNA: TGTGCCAGCAGTCCAGGTTACAATGAGCAGTTCTTC. Protein sequence: CASSPGYNEQFF.

The genes are TRBV6-5 and TRBJ2-7, with D unresolved. V was clipped by 2 bases and J by 2 bases, with 7 bases between them. The CDR3 is made up of 13 amino acids. In germline, CDR1 is MNHEY, CDR2 SVGAGI. For the CDR3, the DNA is TGTGCCAGCAGTTACGCAGGAACCTACGAGCAGTACTTC. Its protein is CASSYAGTYEQYF.

The chain combines TRBV5-4 with TRBJ1-5, with no clear D. This CDR3 has 13 residues. CDR1 SGHNT and CDR2 YYREEE come from the germline V gene (reference sequence). V was shortened by 0 bases and J by 4 bases, with 5 bases between the two germline ends. DNA of the CDR3: TGTGCCAGCAGCTTGGGAGAAAATCAGCCCCAGCATTTT. It encodes CASSLGENQPQHF.

The chain employs TRBV18 and TRBJ2-7; maybe TRBD1 (6 bases). Germline V gives CDR1 KGHSH, CDR2 LQKENI. Between the trimmed V and J ends, which lost 2 bases and 6 bases, there was a span of 14 bases. CDR3 size: 14 residues. The CDR3 region has the DNA TGTGCCAGCTCACCATCCTCGACAGGATCCGAGCAGTACTTC. As protein: CASSPSSTGSEQYF. Complete variable domain (other parts from reference TRBV18 and TRBJ2-7): NAGVMQNPRHLVRRRGQEARLRCSPMKGHSHVYWYRQLPEEGLKFMVYLQKENIIDESGMPKERFSAEFPKEGPSILRIQQVVRGDSAAYFCASSPSSTGSEQYFGPGTRLTVT.

The rearrangement joins TRBV2 to TRBJ1-4; 8 nucleotides line up with TRBD1. Germline V gene lookup returns CDR1 SNHLY and CDR2 FYNNEI. This CDR3 is 22 amino acids long. Trimming took 0 bases from V and 5 from J; bases not matched to a gene: 23. CDR3 DNA: TGTGCCAGCAGTGAAGCGGGGAGCCGGCAGGGGGCGTTCCAAAGGGTGAATGAAAAACTGTTTTTT. It specifies CASSEAGSRQGAFQRVNEKLFF.

This chain connects TRBV5-1 to TRBJ1-3; possible D gene TRBD1, 5 bases. The germline V gene encodes CDR1 SGHRS and CDR2 YFSETQ. V dropped 0 bases and J dropped 4 bases, with 20 bases sitting between them. The length of the CDR3 is 18 residues. CDR3 sequence: CASSLAGQGKNAGNTIYF. The CDR3 nucleotides are TGCGCCAGCAGCTTGGCCGGGCAGGGAAAGAATGCGGGAAACACCATATATTTT.

This clone was picked up a small number of times. The chain employs TRBV4-1 and TRBJ1-1; 7 bases agree with TRBD1. Germline CDR1 reads MGHRA; CDR2 reads YSYEKL. V gave up 4 bases and J gave up 4 bases; unmatched junction bases: 6. The length of the CDR3 is 14 residues. Here the CDR3 DNA reads TGCGCCAGCAGCCGAGAGCAGGGGGGCACTGAAGCTTTCTTT. Its translation: CASSREQGGTEAFF.

The chain employs TRBV5-1 and TRBJ2-2, with D tentatively TRBD2 (6 bases). Looked up from germline, CDR1 is SGHRS and CDR2 is YFSETQ. This CDR3 region has 15 residues. V was shortened by 0 bases and J by 2 bases, with 8 bases between the two germline ends. The DNA of the CDR3 is TGCGCCAGCAGCTTGGGGACTACTAACACCGGGGAGCTGTTTTTT. Translated: CASSLGTTNTGELFF.

The V call is TRBV19, the J call TRBJ2-7; TRBD2 matches 11 bases. The length of the CDR3 is 15 residues. Per the germline V gene, CDR1 is LNHDA and CDR2 is SQIVND (reference sequence). V lost 6 bases and J lost 4; bases outside the gene matches: 8. In nucleotides, the CDR3 is TGTGCCAGTAGGAGGGGGACTAGCGGAGGATACGAGCAGTACTTC. Amino acids: CASRRGTSGGYEQYF.

This clone appeared once. V and J are TRBV30 and TRBJ2-3, with 8 bases matching TRBD1. Germline-derived CDR1 and CDR2 are GTSNPN and SVGIG (reference sequence). J was trimmed by 4 bases and V by 7 bases; bases with no gene match: 13. The CDR3 is 15 residues long. This CDR3 is CASDSLQGDSDTQYF. The DNA for the CDR3 is TGTGCCTCAGATTCGTTACAGGGGGACTCAGATACGCAGTATTTT. The full variable domain, rest sourced from reference TRBV30 and TRBJ2-3, is SQTIHQWPATLVQPVGSPLSLECTVEGTSNPNLYWYRQAAGRGLQLLFYSVGIGQISSEVPQNLSASRPQDRQFILSSKKLLLSDSGFYLCASDSLQGDSDTQYFGPGTRLTVL.

This sequence joins TRBV4-2 and TRBJ1-5, with TRBD1 identical over 11 bases. The germline V gene encodes CDR1 LGHNA and CDR2 YNFKEQ. This CDR3 contains 17 residues. Trimming cost V 3 bases and J 4 bases; bases outside gene matches: 8. The CDR3 loop is CASSQELGTGGNQPQHF. Here the CDR3 DNA reads TGTGCCAGCAGCCAGGAGCTGGGGACAGGGGGGAATCAGCCCCAGCATTTT.

This rearrangement joins TRBV4-3 to TRBJ2-7, with 7 bases lining up with TRBD1. This CDR3 comprises 15 residues. V shed 0 bases, J shed 5 bases, and the junction held 7 bases outside the gene matches. CDR1 and CDR2 (germline): LGHNA, YSLEER. This CDR3 reads CASSQETGFYHEQYF. In nucleotides, the CDR3 is TGCGCCAGCAGCCAAGAGACAGGGTTCTACCACGAGCAGTACTTC.

The chain uses TRBV5-4 and TRBJ2-7, with TRBD2 as a possible D gene (6 bases). V gave up 4 bases and J gave up 0 bases, with 11 bases separating them. CDR3 length equals 14 residues. Germline V gene lookup returns CDR1 SGHNT and CDR2 YYREEE (reference sequence). CDR3 sequence (DNA): TGTGCCAGCAGCAACTACGGGAGCTCCTACGAGCAGTACTTC. The encoded protein is CASSNYGSSYEQYF.

The J gene is TRBJ2-5, the V gene TRBV18; the match to TRBD1 covers 7 bases. Germline V gives CDR1 KGHSH, CDR2 LQKENI. The V and J ends lost 4 bases and 5 bases, in that order; junction bases with no gene match: 4. The CDR3 totals 13 residues. The CDR3 protein is CASSQGAGETQYF. The CDR3 DNA reads TGTGCCAGCTCACAGGGGGCTGGGGAGACCCAGTACTTC.

The V call is TRBV7-9, the J call TRBJ2-7; TRBD2 aligns across 7 bases. From germline, CDR1 is SEHNR and CDR2 FQNEAQ (reference sequence). The CDR3 has 16 amino acids. Losses at the gene ends were 3 bases for V and 2 bases for J; bases not matched to a gene: 10. In DNA form, the CDR3 reads TGTGCCAGCAGCTTTTTCGGGAGGACCGGGACCTACGAGCAGTACTTC. This codes for CASSFFGRTGTYEQYF.

The V gene is TRBV10-3, the J gene TRBJ1-6, with D possibly TRBD1 on 6 matching bases. The CDR3 runs to 13 residues. Trimming pared 6 bases from V and 7 bases from J, leaving 10 bases between. CDR1 is ENHRY and CDR2 is SYGVKD in the germline V gene. The CDR3 nucleotides read TGTGCCATCAGACCAGACAGGAATTCACCCCTCCACTTT. It specifies CAIRPDRNSPLHF.